Following are 2 T cell receptor beta chains from one sample sequenced in a study of vaccination and CD4 T cells after COVID-19. Oncomine TCR Beta short-read sequencing was applied to DNA from cultured CD4+ T cells. TCRdb passed the PCR reads through MiXCR, listing each CDR3 protein once. The sample yields 9,000 to 13,000 distinct CDR3 sequences, approximately 42% seen once. Documented treatment: approximately nine-day PBMC culture with coronavirus spike peptide pools or control peptides (ViraFEST assay). These TCRs are of unknown antigen specificity. The sequencing sample was made of CD4+ T cells from blood, cultured in vitro. Receptors originate from a human donor who had recovered from COVID-19.

J is TRBJ1-2 and V is TRBV10-3, with 7 bases lining up with TRBD1. Germline assignment: CDR1 ENHRY and CDR2 SYGVKD. CDR3 length: 15 residues. J was trimmed by 8 bases and V by 3 bases; bases with no gene match: 12. This chain's CDR3 is CAISDGGTGVRGYTF. CDR3 coding DNA: TGTGCCATCAGTGATGGGGGAACAGGGGTTCGCGGCTACACCTTC.

The chain has TRBV19 and TRBJ2-7; D may be TRBD2 (6 bases). V dropped 1 base and J dropped 6 bases, with 13 bases sitting between them. In germline, CDR1 is LNHDA, CDR2 SQIVND (reference sequence). The CDR3 has 14 amino acids. For the CDR3, the DNA is TGTGCCAGTAGTATAGCGGCCGGGAGTGGCGAGCAGTACTTC. Its protein product is CASSIAAGSGEQYF.